The 6 T cell receptor beta chains presented below share a single source sample, sequenced in a study of shared clonotypes between healthy human individuals. The protocol was immunoSEQ multiplex PCR, while the TCRdb copy is restricted to in-frame clones and leaves out a portion. This table holds roughly 500,000 clones, around 95% found once. The sample comprised naive CD4+ T cells sorted from blood. Subset in this sample: CD45RA+ positively selected. The origin of the receptors is a woman under 40 in good health.

V gene TRBV18 combines with J gene TRBJ2-7; D remains ambiguous. The germline V gene encodes CDR1 KGHSH and CDR2 LQKENI. CDR3 size: 12 residues. Trimming pared 3 bases from V and 7 bases from J, leaving 10 bases between. The CDR3 sequence: CASSPISREQYF. For the CDR3, the DNA is TGTGCCAGCTCACCGATTTCGAGGGAGCAGTACTTC.

The chain links TRBV4-1 to TRBJ1-3; no reliable D call. Trimming took off 1 base at V and 0 bases at J, with 13 bases between the two ends. Germline V gives CDR1 MGHRA, CDR2 YSYEKL. The CDR3 covers 17 residues. The CDR3 reads CASSQGVGEYSGNTIYF. The DNA of the CDR3 is TGCGCCAGCAGCCAAGGGGTGGGAGAGTACTCTGGAAACACCATATATTTT.

This sequence joins TRBV28 and TRBJ2-3, with D tentatively TRBD2 (6 bases). Germline values: CDR1 MDHEN, CDR2 SYDVKM. V lost 6 bases, J lost 4 bases, and 17 bases lay in between. This CDR3 contains 15 residues. The CDR3 protein is CASRTPGDAADTQYF. Written as DNA, the CDR3 is TGTGCCAGCAGAACCCCGGGAGACGCGGCAGATACGCAGTATTTT.

The chain is built from TRBV6-6 and TRBJ1-5; 7 bases match TRBD1. Germline loops: CDR1 MNHNY, CDR2 SVGAGI (reference sequence). J lost 3 bases, V lost 6 bases, and 5 bases had no gene match. This CDR3 spans 14 amino acids. CDR3 residues: CASRPTGYNQPQHF. The CDR3, as DNA: TGTGCCAGCAGGCCGACAGGGTACAATCAGCCCCAGCATTTT.

The V call is TRBV5-1, the J call TRBJ1-4, with TRBD1 identical over 12 bases. The germline gives CDR1 SGHRS, CDR2 YFSETQ. CDR3 length: 15 residues. Unmatched junction bases numbered 4, after V lost 4 bases and J lost 6 bases. CDR3 sequence (DNA): TGCGCCAGCAGCCGGGACAGGGGGCGGGATGAAAAACTGTTTTTT. Its protein product is CASSRDRGRDEKLFF.

The V call is TRBV19, the J call TRBJ2-3; 7 nucleotides line up with TRBD1. The CDR3 consists of 14 residues. Germline CDR1 LNHDA, CDR2 SQIVND (reference sequence). V dropped 5 bases and J dropped 0; count of bases not matched to a gene: 2. CDR3 loop: CASSGTASTDTQYF. Written as DNA, the CDR3 is TGTGCCAGTAGTGGGACAGCTAGCACAGATACGCAGTATTTT.